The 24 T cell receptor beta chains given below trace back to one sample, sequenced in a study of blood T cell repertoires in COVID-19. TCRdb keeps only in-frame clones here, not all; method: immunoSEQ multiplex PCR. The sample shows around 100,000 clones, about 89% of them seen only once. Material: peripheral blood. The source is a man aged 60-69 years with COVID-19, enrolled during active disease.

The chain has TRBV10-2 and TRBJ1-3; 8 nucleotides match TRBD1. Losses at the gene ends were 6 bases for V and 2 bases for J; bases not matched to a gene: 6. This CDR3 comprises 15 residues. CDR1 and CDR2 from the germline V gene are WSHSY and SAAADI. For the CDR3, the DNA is TGCGCCAGCAGGCGCCAGGGGGCAACTGGAAACACCATATATTTT. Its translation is CASRRQGATGNTIYF.

CDR3 nucleotide sequence: TGCGCCAGCGGCCTGCCATCGGGCACTGAAGCTTTCTTT. Its translation is CASGLPSGTEAFF. The chain links TRBV5-1 to TRBJ1-1; unclear D gene. V was clipped by 7 bases and J by 4 bases, with 14 bases between them. Germline CDR1 reads SGHRS; CDR2 reads YFSETQ. This CDR3 spans 13 amino acids.

CDR3 residues: CASRGDRGDPDTQYF. The CDR3 DNA is TGTGCCAGCAGGGGGGACAGGGGCGATCCAGATACGCAGTATTTT. This chain joins TRBV6-5 and TRBJ2-3; 10 bases match TRBD1. Trimming removed 6 bases from V and 4 bases from J; junction bases left unmatched: 7. Germline V gene lookup returns CDR1 MNHEY and CDR2 SVGAGI. The CDR3 is made up of 15 amino acids.

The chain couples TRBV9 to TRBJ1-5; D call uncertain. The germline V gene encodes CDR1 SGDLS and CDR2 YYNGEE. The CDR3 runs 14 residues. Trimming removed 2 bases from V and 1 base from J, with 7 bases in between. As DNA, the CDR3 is TGTGCCAGCAGCGTTTCAGGCAGCAATCAGCCCCAGCATTTT. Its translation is CASSVSGSNQPQHF.

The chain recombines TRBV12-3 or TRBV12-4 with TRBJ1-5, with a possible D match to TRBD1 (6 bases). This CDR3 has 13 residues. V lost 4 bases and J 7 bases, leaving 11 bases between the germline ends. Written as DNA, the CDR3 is TGTGCCAGCAGTTGGGACATGTTCCAGCCCCAGCATTTT. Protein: CASSWDMFQPQHF.

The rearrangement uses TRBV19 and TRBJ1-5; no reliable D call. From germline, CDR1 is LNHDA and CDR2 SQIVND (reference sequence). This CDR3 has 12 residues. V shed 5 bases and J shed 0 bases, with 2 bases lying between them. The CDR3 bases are TGTGCCAGTAGTCTTAGCAATCAGCCCCAGCATTTT. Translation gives CASSLSNQPQHF. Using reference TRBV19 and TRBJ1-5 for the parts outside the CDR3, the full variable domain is DGGITQSPKYLFRKEGQNVTLSCEQNLNHDAMYWYRQDPGQGLRLIYYSQIVNDFQKGDIAEGYSVSREKKESFPLTVTSAQKNPTAFYLCASSLSNQPQHFGDGTRLSIL.

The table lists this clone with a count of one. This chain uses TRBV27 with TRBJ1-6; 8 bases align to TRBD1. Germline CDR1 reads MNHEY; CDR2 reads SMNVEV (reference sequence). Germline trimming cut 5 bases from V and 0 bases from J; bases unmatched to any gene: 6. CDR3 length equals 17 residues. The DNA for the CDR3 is TGTGCCAGCAGTCGATGGGACAGGAGCTCCTATAATTCACCCCTCCACTTT. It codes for CASSRWDRSSYNSPLHF.

Here the CDR3 reads CATSLPTGSETQYF. CDR3 coding DNA: TGTGCCACCAGTTTACCGACAGGGTCAGAGACCCAGTACTTC. The chain links TRBV24-1 to TRBJ2-5, with 7 bases matching TRBD1. The CDR3 sequence is 14 residues long. The V gene's germline CDR1 is KGHDR and CDR2 SFDVKD. Trimming removed 6 bases from V and 4 bases from J; junction bases left unmatched: 7.

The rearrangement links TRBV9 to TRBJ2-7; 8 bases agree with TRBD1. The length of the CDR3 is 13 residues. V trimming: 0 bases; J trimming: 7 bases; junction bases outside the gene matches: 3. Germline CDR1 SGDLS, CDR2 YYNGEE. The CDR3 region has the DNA TGTGCCAGCAGCGTAGGGACAGGGAATGAGCAGTACTTC. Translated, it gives CASSVGTGNEQYF.

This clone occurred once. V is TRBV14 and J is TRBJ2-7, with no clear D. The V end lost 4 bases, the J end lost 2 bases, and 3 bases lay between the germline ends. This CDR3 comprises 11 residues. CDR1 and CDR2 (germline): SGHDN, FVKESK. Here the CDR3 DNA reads TGTGCCAGCAGCCGCGCCTACGAGCAGTACTTC. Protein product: CASSRAYEQYF.

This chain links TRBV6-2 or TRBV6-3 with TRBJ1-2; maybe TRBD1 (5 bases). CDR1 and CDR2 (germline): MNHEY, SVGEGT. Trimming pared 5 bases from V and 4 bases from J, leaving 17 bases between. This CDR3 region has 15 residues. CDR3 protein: CASSPSMTASYGYTF. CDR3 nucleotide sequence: TGTGCCAGCAGTCCATCCATGACAGCCTCCTATGGCTACACCTTC.

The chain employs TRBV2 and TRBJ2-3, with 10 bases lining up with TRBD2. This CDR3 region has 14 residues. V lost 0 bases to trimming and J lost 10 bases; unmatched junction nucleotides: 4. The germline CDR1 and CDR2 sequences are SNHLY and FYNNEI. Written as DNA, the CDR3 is TGTGCCAGCAGTGAAGCGGCTAGCGGGAGTGCGCAGTATTTT. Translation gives CASSEAASGSAQYF. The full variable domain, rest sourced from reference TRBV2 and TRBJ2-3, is EPEVTQTPSHQVTQMGQEVILRCVPISNHLYFYWYRQILGQKVEFLVSFYNNEISEKSEIFDDQFSVERPDGSNFTLKIRSTKLEDSAMYFCASSEAASGSAQYFGPGTRLTVL.

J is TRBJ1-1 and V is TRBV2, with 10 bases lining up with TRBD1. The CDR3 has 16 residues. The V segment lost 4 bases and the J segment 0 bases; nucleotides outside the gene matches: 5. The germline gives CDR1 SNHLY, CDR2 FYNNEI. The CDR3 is CASSGQGAKVNTEAFF. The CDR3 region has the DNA TGTGCCAGCAGTGGACAGGGGGCGAAGGTGAACACTGAAGCTTTCTTT.

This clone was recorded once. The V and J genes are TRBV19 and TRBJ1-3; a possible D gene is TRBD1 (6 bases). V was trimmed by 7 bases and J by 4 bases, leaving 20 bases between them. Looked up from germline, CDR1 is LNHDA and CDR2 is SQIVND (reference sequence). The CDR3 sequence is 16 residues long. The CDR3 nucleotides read TGTGCCAGTATCCCCGGGGGGGCGAGGAGAGGAAACACCATATATTTT. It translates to CASIPGGARRGNTIYF.

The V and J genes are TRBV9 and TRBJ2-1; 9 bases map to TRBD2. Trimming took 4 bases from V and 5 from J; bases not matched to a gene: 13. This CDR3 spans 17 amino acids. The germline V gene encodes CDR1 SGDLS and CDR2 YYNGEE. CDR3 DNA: TGTGCCAGCAGCCCCAGTCTAGCGGGACGACCAGACAATGAGCAGTTCTTC. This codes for CASSPSLAGRPDNEQFF.

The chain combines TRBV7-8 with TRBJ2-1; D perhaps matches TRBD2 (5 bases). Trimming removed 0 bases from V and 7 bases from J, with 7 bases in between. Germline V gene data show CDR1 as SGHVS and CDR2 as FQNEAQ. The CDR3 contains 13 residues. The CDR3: CASSLARRNEQFF. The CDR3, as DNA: TGTGCCAGCAGCTTAGCGAGGAGGAATGAGCAGTTCTTC.

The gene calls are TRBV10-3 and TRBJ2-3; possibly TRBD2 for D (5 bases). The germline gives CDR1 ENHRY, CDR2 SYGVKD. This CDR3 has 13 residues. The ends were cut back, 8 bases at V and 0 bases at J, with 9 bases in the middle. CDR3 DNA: TGTGCCATCCGGGAAGTTAGCACAGATACGCAGTATTTT. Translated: CAIREVSTDTQYF.

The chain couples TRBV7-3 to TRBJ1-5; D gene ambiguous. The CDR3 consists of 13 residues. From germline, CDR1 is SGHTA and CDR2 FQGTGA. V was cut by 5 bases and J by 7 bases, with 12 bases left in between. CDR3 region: CASSEGVGQPQHF. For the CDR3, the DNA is TGTGCCAGCAGCGAGGGAGTAGGACAGCCCCAGCATTTT.

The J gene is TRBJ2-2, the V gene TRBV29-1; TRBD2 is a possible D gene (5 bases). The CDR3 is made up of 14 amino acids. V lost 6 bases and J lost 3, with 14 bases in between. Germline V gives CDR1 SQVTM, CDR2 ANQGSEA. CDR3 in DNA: TGCAGCGTGCGTTCTAGCAGATACACCGGGGAGCTGTTTTTT. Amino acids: CSVRSSRYTGELFF.

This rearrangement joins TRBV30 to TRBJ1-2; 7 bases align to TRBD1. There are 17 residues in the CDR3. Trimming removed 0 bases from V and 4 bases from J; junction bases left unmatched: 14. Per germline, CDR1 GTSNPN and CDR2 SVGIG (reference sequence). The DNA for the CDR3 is TGTGCCTGGAGTGTAAAGTCTGAGGGGGCGCGCAGCTATGGCTACACCTTC. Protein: CAWSVKSEGARSYGYTF.

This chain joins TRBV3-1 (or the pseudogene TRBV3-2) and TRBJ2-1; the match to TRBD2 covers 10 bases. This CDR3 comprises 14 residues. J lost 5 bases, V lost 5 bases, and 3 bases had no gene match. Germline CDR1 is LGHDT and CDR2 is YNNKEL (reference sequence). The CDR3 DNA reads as TGTGCCAGCAGCTTTCTAGCGGGAGACAATGAGCAGTTCTTC. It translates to CASSFLAGDNEQFF.

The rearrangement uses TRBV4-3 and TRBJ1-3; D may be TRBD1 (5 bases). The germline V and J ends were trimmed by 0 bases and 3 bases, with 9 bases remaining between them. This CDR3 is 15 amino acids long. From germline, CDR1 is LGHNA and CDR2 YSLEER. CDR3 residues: CASSQDGGGGNTIYF. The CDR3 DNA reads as TGCGCCAGCAGCCAAGATGGGGGGGGTGGAAACACCATATATTTT.

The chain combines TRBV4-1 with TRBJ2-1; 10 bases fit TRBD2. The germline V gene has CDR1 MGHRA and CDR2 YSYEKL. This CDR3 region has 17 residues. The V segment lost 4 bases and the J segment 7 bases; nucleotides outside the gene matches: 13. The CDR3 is CASSLPSGAGGSNEQFF. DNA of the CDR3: TGCGCCAGCAGCCTACCCTCTGGAGCGGGAGGGAGTAATGAGCAGTTCTTC.

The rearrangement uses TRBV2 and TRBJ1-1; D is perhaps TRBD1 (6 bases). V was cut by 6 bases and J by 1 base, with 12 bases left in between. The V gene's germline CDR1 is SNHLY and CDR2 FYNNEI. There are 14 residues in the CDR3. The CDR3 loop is CASSAQGRNTEAFF. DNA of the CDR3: TGTGCCAGCAGCGCACAGGGACGGAACACTGAAGCTTTCTTT.